The T cell receptor beta chain described here comes from a study of monozygotic twins with inflammatory bowel disease. Germline V gene lookup returns CDR1 SSHAT and CDR2 FNYEAQ (reference sequence). The CDR3 runs to 16 residues. UMIs containing a 6-nucleotide sample barcode were added via template switching. TCRdb re-called the 5' RACE reads and catalogs CDR3 proteins one per entry, DNA excluded. The sample table sets out more than 300,000 distinct CDR3 sequences. This chain uses TRBV7-7 with TRBJ2-1; TCRdb reports TRBD1, a call that lacks DNA to check it against. Sequences were obtained from blood. The origin of this receptor is a human donor with ulcerative colitis or Crohn's disease, or a healthy co-twin of an affected twin (not recorded which). CDR3 in amino acids: CATTQNREGSYNEQFF.